This is a list of T cell receptor beta chains from one sample in a study of Graves' ophthalmopathy and Graves' hyperthyroidism. One entry per CDR3 protein, called by TCRdb with MiXCR from the multiplex PCR reads. The sample has roughly 610,000 distinct CDR3 sequences; 20% to 25% are singletons. Sequencing was done on a sample of peripheral blood. All receptors come from a woman between 18 and 29 years old with stable Graves' hyperthyroidism. Some clones in this sample may be carry-over from other donors' samples. Both conserved end residues are part of each CDR3. D genes are given only for firm matches. The listing skips clone size in some rows; elsewhere it reads once, few, many or a size class.

size | J | V | D | DNA | CDR3
many | TRBJ1-2 | TRBV29-1 | NA | TGCAGCGTTGCCGAGGATTCCTATGGCTACACCTTC | CSVAEDSYGYTF
many | TRBJ2-7 | TRBV28 | NA | TGTGCCAGCAGTTCTAAACAGGGCCCACTTTTGTACGAGCAGTACTTC | CASSSKQGPLLYEQYF
once | TRBJ1-2 | TRBV20-1 | TRBD1 | TGCAGTGCAAGGACAGGGTGGGACTATGGCTACACCTTC | CSARTGWDYGYTF
NA | TRBJ2-6 | TRBV5-1 | TRBD1 | TGCGCCAGCAGAGTCCCGGGACAGATAATCGCTGGGGCCAACGTCCTGACTTTC | CASRVPGQIIAGANVLTF
NA | TRBJ1-1 | TRBV12-3/TRBV12-4 | NA | TGTGCCAGCAGTTTGGGGGAGTATGGAACTGAAGCTTTCTTT | CASSLGEYGTEAFF
many | TRBJ2-7 | TRBV5-1 | TRBD2 | TGCGCCAGCAGCGGGGGACTAGCGGGAGGGCCTAACTACGAGCAGTACTTC | CASSGGLAGGPNYEQYF
many | TRBJ1-1 | TRBV6-1 | NA | TGTGCCAGCAGTGAAAGGTCAGGGTCGAACACTGAAGCTTTCTTT | CASSERSGSNTEAFF
once | TRBJ2-5 | TRBV15 | TRBD1 | TGTGCCACCAGCAGGGGGACAGGGGGTATCCAAGAGACCCAGTACTTC | CATSRGTGGIQETQYF
NA | TRBJ1-1 | TRBV24-1 | NA | TGTGCCCCCCAGAGCACTGAAGCTTTCTTT | CAPQSTEAFF
few | TRBJ1-5 | TRBV2 | TRBD1 | TGTGCCAGCAGTGAGAGGGACAGGGAGACTCCCGATTATAGCAATCAGCCCCAGCATTTT | CASSERDRETPDYSNQPQHF
many | TRBJ2-7 | TRBV24-1 | NA | TGTGCCACCAGTGAAGGGGGACGGTACTACGAGCAGTACTTC | CATSEGGRYYEQYF
many | TRBJ2-5 | TRBV6-1 | NA | TGTGCCAGCAGTCCCGTCAGGGAGACCCAGTACTTC | CASSPVRETQYF
many | TRBJ2-7 | TRBV18 | NA | TGTGCCAGCTCACCAGGAGGACCCTACGAGCAGTACTTC | CASSPGGPYEQYF
NA | TRBJ2-5 | TRBV12-3/TRBV12-4 | NA | TGTGCCAGCAGTGTAGGGGTTACGGAGACCCAGTACTTC | CASSVGVTETQYF
few | TRBJ2-2 | TRBV18 | TRBD1 | TGTGCCAGCTCACCCGGGACAGGAGCTATCACCGGGGAGCTGTTTTTT | CASSPGTGAITGELFF
many | TRBJ2-2 | TRBV28 | TRBD1 | TGTGCCAGCAGTTTATTTATAGGGACAGGGCCTCTTGGCACCGGGGAGCTGTTTTTT | CASSLFIGTGPLGTGELFF
many | TRBJ1-2 | TRBV7-2 | NA | TGTGCCAGCAGCAAAGGTGGGGGCTATGGCTACACCTTC | CASSKGGGYGYTF
NA | TRBJ1-2 | TRBV6-7 | TRBD1 | TGTGCCAGCAGTTACTCCGGGACAGGGCTGTCCTATGGCTACACCTTC | CASSYSGTGLSYGYTF
NA | TRBJ1-5 | TRBV6-5 | TRBD1 | TGTGCCAGCAGTTACGAACAGGGGGGTGTTCAGCCCCAGCATTTT | CASSYEQGGVQPQHF
NA | TRBJ1-1 | TRBV7-3 | NA | TGTGCCAGCAGCCAGACAGGCGGTTCGGTCGTGAACACTGAAGCTTTCTTT | CASSQTGGSVVNTEAFF
NA | TRBJ2-5 | TRBV24-1 | NA | TGTGCCACCAGTGATCTGACGGAAAAAGGGACCCAGTACTTC | CATSDLTEKGTQYF
few | TRBJ1-1 | TRBV20-1 | NA | TGCAGTGCCCGGCCAGGGGCCGTGAACACTGAAGCTTTCTTT | CSARPGAVNTEAFF
NA | TRBJ2-7 | TRBV18 | NA | TGTGCCAGCTCACCCACGGGGGCCGTTCGCGAGCAGTACTTC | CASSPTGAVREQYF
many | TRBJ1-2 | TRBV7-2 | NA | TGTGCCAGCAGCTTCAGTACCCAGACCTATGGCTACACCTTC | CASSFSTQTYGYTF
many | TRBJ1-3 | TRBV6-1 | NA | TGTGCCAGCAGGCCGCCGGGAGCGGGAAACACCATATATTTT | CASRPPGAGNTIYF
many | TRBJ1-1 | TRBV6-5 | TRBD1 | TGTGCCAGCAGGAGTACAGGGGGCTACACTGAAGCTTTCTTT | CASRSTGGYTEAFF
many | TRBJ2-2 | TRBV6-2/TRBV6-3 | TRBD2 | TGTGCCAGCAGTCCTAGCGGGAGGCGGAACACCGGGGAGCTGTTTTTT | CASSPSGRRNTGELFF
many | TRBJ1-3 | TRBV12-3/TRBV12-4 | NA | TGTGCCAGCAGTTCCCGATTGGGAAACACCATATATTTT | CASSSRLGNTIYF
NA | TRBJ1-2 | TRBV29-1 | NA | TGCAGCGTTGGGGAGGGGACGAATGGCTACACCTTC | CSVGEGTNGYTF
many | TRBJ2-7 | TRBV2 | NA | TGTGCCAGCAGTGTGGAGGCGGGGATCTACGAGCAGTACTTC | CASSVEAGIYEQYF
many | TRBJ2-5 | TRBV2 | TRBD2 | TGTGCCAGCAGTGAAAGGTCTAGCGGGAATCAAGAGACCCAGTACTTC | CASSERSSGNQETQYF